This record concerns one TCR beta chain sequence. This record belongs to a study of blood T cell repertoires in COVID-19. Libraries were prepared by immunoSEQ multiplex PCR; TCRdb keeps only in-frame clonotypes and omits some of them. This table has under 120,000 clones, 69% appearing once. CDR3 length: 14 amino acids. The germline CDR1 and CDR2 sequences are SGHNT and YYREEE (reference sequence). J was trimmed by 2 bases and V by 6 bases; bases with no gene match: 6. Sample: peripheral blood. This chain joins TRBV5-4 and TRBJ2-3; 7 bases are shared with TRBD2. The TCR was taken from a man older than 75 with acute or convalescent COVID-19. In DNA form, the CDR3 reads TGTGCCAGCACTCCCGCGGGAGACACAGATACGCAGTATTTT. It translates to CASTPAGDTDTQYF.